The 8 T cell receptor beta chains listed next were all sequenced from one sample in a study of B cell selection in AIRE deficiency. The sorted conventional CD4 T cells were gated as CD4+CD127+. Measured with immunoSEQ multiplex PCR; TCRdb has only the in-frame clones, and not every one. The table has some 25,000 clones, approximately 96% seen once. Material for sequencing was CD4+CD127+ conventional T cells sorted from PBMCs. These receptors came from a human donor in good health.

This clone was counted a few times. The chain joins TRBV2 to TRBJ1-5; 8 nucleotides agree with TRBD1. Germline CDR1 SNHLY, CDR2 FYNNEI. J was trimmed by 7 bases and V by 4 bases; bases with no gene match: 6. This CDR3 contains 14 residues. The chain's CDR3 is CASSGDRSRQPQHF. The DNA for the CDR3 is TGTGCCAGCAGTGGGGACAGGTCGAGGCAGCCCCAGCATTTT.

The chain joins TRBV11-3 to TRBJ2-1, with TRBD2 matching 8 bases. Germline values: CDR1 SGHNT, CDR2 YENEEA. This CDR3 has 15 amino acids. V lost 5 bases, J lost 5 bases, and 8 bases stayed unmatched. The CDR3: CASSRVAGSHNEQFF. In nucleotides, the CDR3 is TGTGCCAGCAGCCGCGTAGCGGGGTCCCACAATGAGCAGTTCTTC.

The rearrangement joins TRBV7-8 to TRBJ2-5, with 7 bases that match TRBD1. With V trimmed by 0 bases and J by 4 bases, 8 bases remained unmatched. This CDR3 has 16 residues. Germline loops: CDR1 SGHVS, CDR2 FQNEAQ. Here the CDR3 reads CASSLALVDRAETQYF. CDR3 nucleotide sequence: TGTGCCAGCAGCTTAGCGCTAGTCGACAGGGCAGAGACCCAGTACTTC.

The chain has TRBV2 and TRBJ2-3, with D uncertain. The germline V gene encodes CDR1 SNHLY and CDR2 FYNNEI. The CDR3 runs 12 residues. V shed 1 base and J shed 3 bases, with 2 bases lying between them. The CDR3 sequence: CASSEDTDTQYF. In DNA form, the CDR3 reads TGTGCCAGCAGTGAAGATACAGATACGCAGTATTTT. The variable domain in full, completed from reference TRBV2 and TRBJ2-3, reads EPEVTQTPSHQVTQMGQEVILRCVPISNHLYFYWYRQILGQKVEFLVSFYNNEISEKSEIFDDQFSVERPDGSNFTLKIRSTKLEDSAMYFCASSEDTDTQYFGPGTRLTVL.

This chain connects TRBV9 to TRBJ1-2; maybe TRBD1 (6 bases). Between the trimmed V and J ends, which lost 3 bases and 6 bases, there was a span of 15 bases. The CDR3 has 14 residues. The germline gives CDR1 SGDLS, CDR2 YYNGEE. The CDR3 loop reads CASSGRGEWDGYTF. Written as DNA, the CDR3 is TGTGCCAGCAGCGGCAGGGGAGAGTGGGATGGCTACACCTTC. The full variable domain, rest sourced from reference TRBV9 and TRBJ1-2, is DSGVTQTPKHLITATGQRVTLRCSPRSGDLSVYWYQQSLDQGLQFLIQYYNGEERAKGNILERFSAQQFPDLHSELNLSSLELGDSALYFCASSGRGEWDGYTFGSGTRLTVV.

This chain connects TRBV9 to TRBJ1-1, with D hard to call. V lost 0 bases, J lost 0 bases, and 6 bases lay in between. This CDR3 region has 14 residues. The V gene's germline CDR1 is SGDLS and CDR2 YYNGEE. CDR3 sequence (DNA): TGTGCCAGCAGCGTAGGTGGAATGAACACTGAAGCTTTCTTT. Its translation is CASSVGGMNTEAFF.

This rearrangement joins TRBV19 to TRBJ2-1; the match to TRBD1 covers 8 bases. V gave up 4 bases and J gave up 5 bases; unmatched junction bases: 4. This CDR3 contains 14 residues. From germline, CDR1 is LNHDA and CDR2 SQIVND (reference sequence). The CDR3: CASSTSGQDNEQFF. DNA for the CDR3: TGTGCCAGTAGTACCTCGGGACAGGACAATGAGCAGTTCTTC.

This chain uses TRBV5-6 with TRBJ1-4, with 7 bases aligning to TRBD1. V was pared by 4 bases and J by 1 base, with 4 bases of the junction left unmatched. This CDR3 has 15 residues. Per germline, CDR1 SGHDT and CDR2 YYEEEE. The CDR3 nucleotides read TGTGCCAGCAGCGCTACAGGGGTAACTAATGAAAAACTGTTTTTT. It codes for CASSATGVTNEKLFF.